The 30 T cell receptor beta chains listed next were all sequenced from one sample in a study of spatial heterogeneity in lung cancer (dated by TCRdb to between 2018 and 2021). Libraries were made using 5' RACE. Instrument on record: NextSeq 500. TCRdb reprocessed the public reads (quality trimming at Q25 with fastp, clone calling with MiXCR) and kept in-frame beta chains. Identical CDR3 proteins give one entry, which carries the most common genes and DNA. The sample yields about 2,900 distinct CDR3 sequences; 17% were counted once. Of the sample, about 22% falls within the top ten clones. According to the study, the label for this sample's time point signals: sample taken at primary tumor resection. The source was normal lung tissue next to the tumor, collected at surgery. These receptor sequences come from a female donor with early-stage non-small cell lung cancer.

This rearrangement joins TRBV3-1 to TRBJ2-5; D is perhaps TRBD2 (6 bases). Germline V gene lookup returns CDR1 LGHDT and CDR2 YNNKEL (reference sequence). Trimming cost V 0 bases and J 4 bases, with 12 bases left between them. This CDR3 contains 15 residues. The CDR3 loop reads CASSQDRAGPETQYF. CDR3 coding DNA: TGTGCCAGCAGCCAAGATCGTGCGGGGCCAGAGACCCAGTACTTC.

The chain carries TRBV28 and TRBJ2-5; weak D call: TRBD1 (6 bases). Trimming shortened V by 10 bases and J by 4 bases, and 13 bases separated the two germline ends. Germline-derived CDR1 and CDR2 are MDHEN and SYDVKM. This CDR3 contains 12 residues. The CDR3 loop is CATLGQLETQYF. CDR3 bases: TGTGCCACCCTAGGACAGTTAGAGACCCAGTACTTC.

This clonotype is large within its sample. V and J are TRBV7-9 and TRBJ1-4; no definite D call. Germline assignment: CDR1 SEHNR and CDR2 FQNEAQ (reference sequence). With 1 base removed from V and 0 bases from J, the gap between germline ends came to 12 bases. CDR3 size: 17 residues. Here the CDR3 reads CASSLESRPSTNEKLFF. Here the CDR3 DNA reads TGTGCCAGCAGCTTAGAATCGCGGCCCTCAACTAATGAAAAACTGTTTTTT.

In its sample, this clonotype was seen many times. The J gene is TRBJ2-3, the V gene TRBV4-2; the match to TRBD2 covers 12 bases. V shed 2 bases, J shed 1 base, and the junction held 10 bases outside the gene matches. The CDR3 spans 19 residues. The germline V gene has CDR1 LGHNA and CDR2 YNFKEQ. This CDR3 reads CASSQPGTSGWKGTDTQYF. The CDR3 DNA follows: TGTGCCAGCAGCCAACCCGGGACTAGCGGGTGGAAAGGCACAGATACGCAGTATTTT.

By share, this clonotype counts as medium-sized (0.01 to 0.1%). The chain links TRBV3-1 to TRBJ1-1; D is possibly TRBD1 (6 bases). This CDR3 has 15 amino acids. With 4 bases removed from V and 4 bases from J, the gap between germline ends came to 16 bases. Germline V gives CDR1 LGHDT, CDR2 YNNKEL (reference sequence). CDR3 region: CASSPQSDRSTEAFF. Here the CDR3 DNA reads TGTGCCAGCAGCCCTCAATCGGACAGAAGCACTGAAGCTTTCTTT.

This rearrangement joins TRBV28 to TRBJ2-5; a possible D gene is TRBD2 (6 bases). The V gene lost 4 bases and the J gene lost 2 bases, with 17 bases spanning the gap. CDR3 length: 16 amino acids. CDR1 and CDR2 from the germline V gene are MDHEN and SYDVKM. CDR3 DNA: TGTGCCAGCAGTTCCCCCTTGGGTCGGGGGCAAGAGACCCAGTACTTC. This encodes CASSSPLGRGQETQYF.

This clonotype ranks as medium-sized. The gene calls are TRBV5-1 and TRBJ2-7; the match to TRBD2 covers 13 bases. The CDR3 is 16 residues long. The germline V gene encodes CDR1 SGHRS and CDR2 YFSETQ. The V and J ends lost 0 bases and 4 bases, in that order; junction bases with no gene match: 4. CDR3 loop: CASSLGLAGGVYEQYF. CDR3 nucleotides: TGCGCCAGCAGCTTGGGACTAGCGGGAGGAGTATACGAGCAGTACTTC.

In its sample, this clonotype is medium-sized. The V call is TRBV7-9, the J call TRBJ2-3; the D call may be TRBD1 or TRBD2 (6 bases each). The CDR3 is made up of 16 amino acids. Germline CDR1 SEHNR, CDR2 FQNEAQ (reference sequence). V was cut by 5 bases and J by 1 base, with 16 bases left in between. CDR3 coding DNA: TGTGCCAGCAGCCCACGAGACGGGGGCGGCACAGATACGCAGTATTTT. Translation gives CASSPRDGGGTDTQYF.

By share of the sample, this clonotype is medium-sized. The gene calls are TRBV27 and TRBJ2-3; TRBD2 matches 9 bases. CDR1 and CDR2 (germline): MNHEY, SMNVEV (reference sequence). After removal of 3 bases from V and 5 bases from J, the junction contained 6 bases not matched to a gene. This CDR3 spans 15 amino acids. CDR3 in DNA: TGTGCCAGCAGTTTTACGGTAGCGGGAGTAGATACGCAGTATTTT. Its translation: CASSFTVAGVDTQYF.

This clonotype is judged medium-sized (0.01 to 0.1%). The V gene is TRBV3-1, the J gene TRBJ1-6; D remains unclear. In germline, CDR1 is LGHDT, CDR2 YNNKEL (reference sequence). Deletions cut 4 bases from V and 0 bases from J, with 10 bases between. This CDR3 is 16 amino acids long. The DNA for the CDR3 is TGTGCCAGCAGCCTCGCGGGTAGCTCCTATAATTCACCCCTCCACTTT. Residues: CASSLAGSSYNSPLHF.

The chain links TRBV2 to TRBJ1-1; D gene unclear. Germline assignment: CDR1 SNHLY and CDR2 FYNNEI. With 3 bases removed from V and 1 base from J, the gap between germline ends came to 15 bases. The CDR3 spans 16 residues. The CDR3 region is CASSESPSGPNTEAFF. The CDR3 DNA sequence: TGTGCCAGCAGTGAGAGTCCCTCGGGTCCGAACACTGAAGCTTTCTTT.

This clonotype was detected only a few times. V usage is TRBV5-1 and J usage is TRBJ2-4; possibly TRBD2 for D (5 bases). This CDR3 region has 13 residues. Germline V gives CDR1 SGHRS, CDR2 YFSETQ. The ends were cut back, 0 bases at V and 5 bases at J, with 6 bases in the middle. The CDR3 DNA follows: TGCGCCAGCAGCTTGGCCGGGGAAAACATTCAGTACTTC. Its protein product is CASSLAGENIQYF.

This chain joins TRBV12-3 or TRBV12-4 and TRBJ1-1; no reliable D call. V lost 1 base to trimming and J lost 0 bases, with 9 bases between them. The CDR3 has 15 residues. As DNA, the CDR3 is TGTGCCAGCAGTTTAGGTTTGGGTATGAACACTGAAGCTTTCTTT. Residues: CASSLGLGMNTEAFF.

The genes are TRBV19 and TRBJ1-1, with D perhaps matching TRBD1 (6 bases). CDR1 LNHDA and CDR2 SQIVND come from the germline V gene (reference sequence). The CDR3 has 12 residues. V shed 3 bases and J shed 8 bases, with 10 bases lying between them. CDR3 loop: CASSIGTSEAFF. The CDR3 coding sequence is TGTGCCAGTAGTATCGGGACAAGCGAAGCTTTCTTT.

In its sample, this clonotype is medium-sized. The rearrangement uses TRBV2 and TRBJ2-5, with 7 bases lining up with TRBD2. J lost 1 base, V lost 8 bases, and 4 bases had no gene match. Germline V gene sequence: CDR1 SNHLY, CDR2 FYNNEI. CDR3 size: 13 residues. CDR3 nucleotide sequence: TGTGCCAGCTCCTCTAGCGGCCAAGAGACCCAGTACTTC. Translated, it gives CASSSSGQETQYF.

This clonotype was detected ten times or more. An end of the junction differs from the germline gene, which may be a read error. This chain links TRBV2 with TRBJ1-3; weak D call: TRBD1 (5 bases). Germline loops: CDR1 SNHLY, CDR2 FYNNEI. This CDR3 has 13 residues. The CDR3 region is CASRWGSENTIYF. DNA for the CDR3: TGTGCCAGCCGATGGGGGTCTGAAAACACCATATATTTT.

By frequency in the sample, this clonotype is medium-sized (0.01 to 0.1%). This sequence joins TRBV6-1 and TRBJ1-2, with TRBD1 as a possible D gene (5 bases). Trimming shortened V by 1 base and J by 8 bases, and 11 bases separated the two germline ends. Germline CDR1 is MNHNS and CDR2 is SASEGT. The CDR3 contains 13 residues. The CDR3 coding sequence is TGTGCCAGCAGTGAAGGGACAACGCGCGGCTACACCTTC. Translated: CASSEGTTRGYTF.

This chain uses TRBV6-5 with TRBJ2-5; the D gene is possibly TRBD2 (5 bases). This CDR3 has 14 amino acids. CDR1 is MNHEY, CDR2 SVGAGI, per germline. With 2 bases removed from V and 1 base from J, the gap between germline ends came to 8 bases. The CDR3 is CASSYGELQETQYF. For the CDR3, the DNA is TGTGCCAGCAGTTACGGGGAGCTCCAAGAGACCCAGTACTTC.

A few counts support this clonotype. V and J are TRBV7-2 and TRBJ1-1, with D possibly TRBD1 on 6 matching bases. V lost 5 bases and J 3 bases, leaving 10 bases between the germline ends. CDR1 is SGHTA and CDR2 is FQGNSA in the germline V gene. The CDR3 is made up of 13 amino acids. The CDR3 protein is CASSKDSYTEAFF. CDR3 coding DNA: TGTGCCAGCAGCAAGGACAGTTACACTGAAGCTTTCTTT.

Remarks on this clonotype: This may come from a read error, since a much larger clone is one base off. The V and J genes are TRBV2 and TRBJ2-3, with D possibly TRBD1 on 5 matching bases. Deletions cut 5 bases from V and 7 bases from J, with 16 bases between. This CDR3 comprises 14 residues. CDR1 is SNHLY and CDR2 is FYNNEI in the germline V gene. As DNA, the CDR3 is TGTGCCAGCAGTCAGGGTTTAAGGACATATACGCAGTATTTT. Translation: CASSQGLRTYTQYF.

This clonotype was counted ten times or more. V and J are TRBV7-6 and TRBJ2-5; 7 positions match TRBD2. The CDR3 has 14 residues. CDR1 SGHVS and CDR2 FNYEAQ come from the germline V gene. Trimming cost V 6 bases and J 2 bases; bases outside gene matches: 6. This CDR3 reads CASRRSGAQETQYF. The CDR3 nucleotides are TGTGCCAGCAGAAGAAGCGGGGCACAAGAGACCCAGTACTTC. Looking up the rest from reference TRBV7-6 and TRBJ2-5 gives the full variable domain: GAGVSQSPRYKVTKRGQDVALRCDPISGHVSLYWYRQALGQGPEFLTYFNYEAQQDKSGLPNDRFSAERPEGSISTLTIQRTEQRDSAMYRCASRRSGAQETQYFGPGTRLLVL.

This clonotype occurred a few times. This rearrangement joins TRBV20-1 to TRBJ2-1; D gene unclear. The CDR3 has 13 residues. Deletions cut 0 bases from V and 5 bases from J, with 8 bases between. Germline V gene data show CDR1 as DFQATT and CDR2 as SNEGSKA (reference sequence). In nucleotides, the CDR3 is TGCAGTGCTAGAGATCTAGAGGACAATGAGCAGTTCTTC. This codes for CSARDLEDNEQFF.

Relative to its sample, this clonotype is medium-sized. V usage is TRBV7-2 and J usage is TRBJ1-2, with 9 bases that match TRBD1. The CDR3 extends over 15 amino acids. CDR1 and CDR2 (germline): SGHTA, FQGNSA. After removal of 5 bases from V and 2 bases from J, the junction contained 6 bases not matched to a gene. This CDR3 is CASSPSQGANYGYTF. CDR3 DNA: TGTGCCAGCAGCCCTTCACAGGGGGCAAACTATGGCTACACCTTC.

V is TRBV19 and J is TRBJ1-2; D uncertain. This CDR3 is 11 amino acids long. CDR1 LNHDA and CDR2 SQIVND come from the germline V gene (reference sequence). Trimming shortened V by 5 bases and J by 2 bases, and 3 bases separated the two germline ends. CDR3: CASSHNYGYTF. The CDR3 nucleotides are TGTGCCAGTAGTCACAACTATGGCTACACCTTC. Full variable domain (rest looked up from reference TRBV19 and TRBJ1-2): DGGITQSPKYLFRKEGQNVTLSCEQNLNHDAMYWYRQDPGQGLRLIYYSQIVNDFQKGDIAEGYSVSREKKESFPLTVTSAQKNPTAFYLCASSHNYGYTFGSGTRLTVV.

This clonotype is medium-sized within its sample. The gene calls are TRBV11-2 and TRBJ2-7, with D possibly being TRBD1 (6 bases). This CDR3 comprises 14 residues. Trimming left V 4 bases short and J 2 bases short, with 12 bases between. Germline CDR1 is SGHAT and CDR2 is FQNNGV. The CDR3, as DNA: TGTGCCAGCAGCTGGGCTGGGGGCCCCTACGAGCAGTACTTC. As protein: CASSWAGGPYEQYF.

By frequency in the sample, this clonotype is medium-sized. The chain recombines TRBV4-2 with TRBJ2-2; D is perhaps TRBD2 (6 bases). CDR3 size: 16 residues. The germline gives CDR1 LGHNA, CDR2 YNFKEQ. V gave up 3 bases and J gave up 0 bases, with 11 bases separating them. The CDR3 spells CASSQEGLANTGELFF. Written as DNA, the CDR3 is TGTGCCAGCAGCCAGGAGGGGCTCGCGAACACCGGGGAGCTGTTTTTT.

This clonotype is classed as medium-sized (0.01 to 0.1%). The chain carries TRBV10-2 and TRBJ2-3; no clear D gene. Germline assignment: CDR1 WSHSY and CDR2 SAAADI. This CDR3 comprises 19 residues. V was cut by 0 bases and J by 3 bases, with 22 bases left in between. The CDR3 bases are TGCGCCAGCAGTGAGTCGGACGTAAAGAACCTACACCTTACAGATACGCAGTATTTT. Encoded protein: CASSESDVKNLHLTDTQYF.

The V and J genes are TRBV14 and TRBJ2-1; D is undetermined. Deletions cut 1 base from V and 1 base from J, with 8 bases between. Germline CDR1 SGHDN, CDR2 FVKESK. The CDR3 has 15 residues. CDR3 region: CASSQAQGSYNEQFF. The DNA of the CDR3 is TGTGCCAGCAGCCAAGCCCAAGGATCCTACAATGAGCAGTTCTTC. The variable domain in full, with the rest retrieved from reference TRBV14 and TRBJ2-1, is EAGVTQFPSHSVIEKGQTVTLRCDPISGHDNLYWYRRVMGKEIKFLLHFVKESKQDESGMPNNRFLAERTGGTYSTLKVQPAELEDSGVYFCASSQAQGSYNEQFFGPGTRLTVL.

This clonotype was seen a few times. The chain has TRBV28 and TRBJ2-1, with TRBD2 matching 8 bases. CDR1 and CDR2 (germline): MDHEN, SYDVKM. V gave up 3 bases and J gave up 9 bases; unmatched junction bases: 4. The CDR3 runs to 13 residues. CDR3 protein: CASSLGTSGEQFF. For the CDR3, the DNA is TGTGCCAGCAGTTTGGGGACTAGTGGTGAGCAGTTCTTC.

This clonotype is medium-sized in the sample. The chain couples TRBV5-1 to TRBJ1-1; D remains unclear. The CDR3 extends over 12 amino acids. The germline V gene has CDR1 SGHRS and CDR2 YFSETQ. V shed 3 bases and J shed 3 bases, with 6 bases lying between them. The CDR3 DNA follows: TGCGCCAGCAGCTCGCGGGACACTGAAGCTTTCTTT. Encoded protein: CASSSRDTEAFF.